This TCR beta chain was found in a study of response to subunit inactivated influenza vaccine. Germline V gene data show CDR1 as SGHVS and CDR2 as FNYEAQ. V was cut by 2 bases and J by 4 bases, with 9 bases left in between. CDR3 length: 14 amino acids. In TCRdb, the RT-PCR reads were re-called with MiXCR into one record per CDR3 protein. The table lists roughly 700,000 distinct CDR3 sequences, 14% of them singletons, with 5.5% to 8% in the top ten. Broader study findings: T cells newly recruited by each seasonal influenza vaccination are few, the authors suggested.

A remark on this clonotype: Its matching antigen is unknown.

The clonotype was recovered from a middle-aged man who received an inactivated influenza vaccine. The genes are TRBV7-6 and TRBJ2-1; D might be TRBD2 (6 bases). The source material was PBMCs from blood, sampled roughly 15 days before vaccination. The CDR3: CASSLREIYNEQFF. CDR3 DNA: TGTGCCAGCAGCTTACGGGAGATTTACAATGAGCAGTTCTTC.